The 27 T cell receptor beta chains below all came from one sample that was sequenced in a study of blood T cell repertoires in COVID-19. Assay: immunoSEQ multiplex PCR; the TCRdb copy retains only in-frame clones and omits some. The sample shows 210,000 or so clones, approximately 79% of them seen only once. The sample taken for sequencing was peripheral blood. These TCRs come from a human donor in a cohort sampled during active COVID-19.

The CDR3 loop reads CAWSKWETGELFF. The CDR3 DNA follows: TGTGCCTGGAGTAAGTGGGAGACCGGGGAGCTGTTTTTT. V usage is TRBV30 and J usage is TRBJ2-2, with a weak D call TRBD2 (5 bases). Germline V gives CDR1 GTSNPN, CDR2 SVGIG (reference sequence). This CDR3 has 13 residues. V was shortened by 2 bases and J by 5 bases, with 9 bases between the two germline ends.

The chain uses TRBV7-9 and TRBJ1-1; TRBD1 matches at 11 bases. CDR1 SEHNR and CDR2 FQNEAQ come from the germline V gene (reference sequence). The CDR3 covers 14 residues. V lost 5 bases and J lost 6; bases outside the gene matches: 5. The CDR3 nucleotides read TGTGCCAGCAGCGGTCGGGACAGGGGGGCTGAAGCTTTCTTT. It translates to CASSGRDRGAEAFF.

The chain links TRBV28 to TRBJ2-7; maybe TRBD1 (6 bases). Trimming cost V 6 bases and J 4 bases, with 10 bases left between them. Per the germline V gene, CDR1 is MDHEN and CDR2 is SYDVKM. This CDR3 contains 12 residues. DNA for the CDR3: TGTGCCAGCAGCTGGGACACTTACGAGCAGTACTTC. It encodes CASSWDTYEQYF.

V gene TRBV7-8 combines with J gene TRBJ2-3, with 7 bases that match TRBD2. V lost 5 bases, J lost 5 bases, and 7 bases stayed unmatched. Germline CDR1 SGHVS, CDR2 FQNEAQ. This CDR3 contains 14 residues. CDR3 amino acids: CASSPRPSGDTQYF. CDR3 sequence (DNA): TGTGCCAGCAGCCCAAGACCTAGCGGAGATACGCAGTATTTT.

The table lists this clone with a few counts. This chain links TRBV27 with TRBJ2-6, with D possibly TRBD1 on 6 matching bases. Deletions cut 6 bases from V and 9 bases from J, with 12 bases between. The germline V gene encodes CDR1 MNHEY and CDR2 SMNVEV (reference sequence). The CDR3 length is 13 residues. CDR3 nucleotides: TGTGCCAGCAGCTTACAGGGTGTCAACGTCCTGACTTTC. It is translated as CASSLQGVNVLTF.

CDR3 bases: TGTGCCAGCAGACCTCAGGGGCCTTACGAGCAGTACTTC. Its protein is CASRPQGPYEQYF. J is TRBJ2-7 and V is TRBV28; D is perhaps TRBD1 (6 bases). Germline values: CDR1 MDHEN, CDR2 SYDVKM. V shed 6 bases and J shed 4 bases, with 13 bases lying between them. This CDR3 comprises 13 residues.

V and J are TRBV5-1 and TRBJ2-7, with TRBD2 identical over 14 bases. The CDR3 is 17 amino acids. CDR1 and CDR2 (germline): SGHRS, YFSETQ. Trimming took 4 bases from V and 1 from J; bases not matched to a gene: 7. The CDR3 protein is CASSPGLAGEYSYEQYF. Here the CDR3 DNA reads TGCGCCAGCAGCCCGGGACTAGCGGGAGAGTATTCCTACGAGCAGTACTTC. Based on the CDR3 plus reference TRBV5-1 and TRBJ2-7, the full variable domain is KAGVTQTPRYLIKTRGQQVTLSCSPISGHRSVSWYQQTPGQGLQFLFEYFSETQRNKGNFPGRFSGRQFSNSRSEMNVSTLELGDSALYLCASSPGLAGEYSYEQYFGPGTRLTVT.

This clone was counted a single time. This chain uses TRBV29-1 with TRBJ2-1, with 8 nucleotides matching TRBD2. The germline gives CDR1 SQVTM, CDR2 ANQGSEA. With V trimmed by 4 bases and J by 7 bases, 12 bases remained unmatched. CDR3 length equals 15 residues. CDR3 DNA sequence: TGCAGCGTTGTAGGACGGGAGGGCCTGGGGAATGAGCAGTTCTTC. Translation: CSVVGREGLGNEQFF.

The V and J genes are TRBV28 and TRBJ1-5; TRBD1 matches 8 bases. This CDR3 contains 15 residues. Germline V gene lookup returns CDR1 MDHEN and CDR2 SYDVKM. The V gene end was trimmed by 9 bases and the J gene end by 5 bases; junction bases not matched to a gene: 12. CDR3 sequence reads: CASDRTGISHQPQHF. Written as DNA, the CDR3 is TGTGCCAGTGACAGGACAGGGATTTCCCATCAGCCCCAGCATTTT.

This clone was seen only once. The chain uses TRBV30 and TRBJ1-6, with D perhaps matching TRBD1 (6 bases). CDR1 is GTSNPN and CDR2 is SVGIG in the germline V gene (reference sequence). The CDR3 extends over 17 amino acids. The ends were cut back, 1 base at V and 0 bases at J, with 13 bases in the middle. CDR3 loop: CAWSGGTFSSYNSPLHF. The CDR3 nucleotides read TGTGCCTGGAGTGGGGGGACATTCAGCTCCTATAATTCACCCCTCCACTTT.

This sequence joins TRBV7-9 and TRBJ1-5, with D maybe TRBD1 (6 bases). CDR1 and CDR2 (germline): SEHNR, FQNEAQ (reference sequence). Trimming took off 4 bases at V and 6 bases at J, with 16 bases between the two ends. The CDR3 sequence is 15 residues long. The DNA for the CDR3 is TGTGCCAGCAGCTCCAGCGGGGCAGGGGCTCAGCCCCAGCATTTT. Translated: CASSSSGAGAQPQHF.

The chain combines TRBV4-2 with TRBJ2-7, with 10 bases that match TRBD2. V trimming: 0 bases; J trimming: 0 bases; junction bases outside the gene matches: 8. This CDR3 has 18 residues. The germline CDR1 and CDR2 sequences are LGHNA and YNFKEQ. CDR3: CASSQEGALAGVSYEQYF. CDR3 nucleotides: TGTGCCAGCAGCCAAGAAGGGGCCCTAGCGGGGGTCTCCTACGAGCAGTACTTC.

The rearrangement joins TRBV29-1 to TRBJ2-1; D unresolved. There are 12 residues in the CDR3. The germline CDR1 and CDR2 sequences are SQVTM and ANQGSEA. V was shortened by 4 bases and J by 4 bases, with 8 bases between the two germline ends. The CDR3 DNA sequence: TGCAGCGTTGGACGCGGTTACAATGAGCAGTTCTTC. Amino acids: CSVGRGYNEQFF.

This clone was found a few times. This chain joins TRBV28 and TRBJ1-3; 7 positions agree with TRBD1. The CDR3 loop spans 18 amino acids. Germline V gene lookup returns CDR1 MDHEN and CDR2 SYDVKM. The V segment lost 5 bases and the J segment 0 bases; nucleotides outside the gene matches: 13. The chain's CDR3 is CASSTSGTASSSGNTIYF. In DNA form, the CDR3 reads TGTGCCAGCAGTACCTCTGGGACAGCCTCGAGCTCTGGAAACACCATATATTTT.

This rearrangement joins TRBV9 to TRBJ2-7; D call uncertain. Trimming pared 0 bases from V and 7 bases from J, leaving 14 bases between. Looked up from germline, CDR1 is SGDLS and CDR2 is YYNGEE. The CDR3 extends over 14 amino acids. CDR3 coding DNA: TGTGCCAGCAGCGTAGGTCCGGTGCAACGGGAGCAGTACTTC. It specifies CASSVGPVQREQYF.

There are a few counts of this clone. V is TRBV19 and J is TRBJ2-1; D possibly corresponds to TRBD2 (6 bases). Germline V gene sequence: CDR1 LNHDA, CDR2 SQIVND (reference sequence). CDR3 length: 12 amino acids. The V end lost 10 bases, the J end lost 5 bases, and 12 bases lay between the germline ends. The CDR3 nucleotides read TGTGCCACCGGCCGGGGGAACAATGAGCAGTTCTTC. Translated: CATGRGNNEQFF. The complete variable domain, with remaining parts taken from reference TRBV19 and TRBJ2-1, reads DGGITQSPKYLFRKEGQNVTLSCEQNLNHDAMYWYRQDPGQGLRLIYYSQIVNDFQKGDIAEGYSVSREKKESFPLTVTSAQKNPTAFYLCATGRGNNEQFFGPGTRLTVL.

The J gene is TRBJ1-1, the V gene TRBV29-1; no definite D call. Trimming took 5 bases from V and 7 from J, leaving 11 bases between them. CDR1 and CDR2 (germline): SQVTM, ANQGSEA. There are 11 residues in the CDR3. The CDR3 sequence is CSVRILYEAFF. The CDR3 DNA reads TGCAGCGTTCGTATCCTTTATGAAGCTTTCTTT.

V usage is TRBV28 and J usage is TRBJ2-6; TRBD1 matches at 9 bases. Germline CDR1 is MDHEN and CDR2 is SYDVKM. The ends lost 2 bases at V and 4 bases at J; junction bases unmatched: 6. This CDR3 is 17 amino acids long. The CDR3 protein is CASSLGQGNSGANVLTF. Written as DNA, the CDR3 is TGTGCCAGCAGTTTAGGACAGGGGAATTCAGGGGCCAACGTCCTGACTTTC.

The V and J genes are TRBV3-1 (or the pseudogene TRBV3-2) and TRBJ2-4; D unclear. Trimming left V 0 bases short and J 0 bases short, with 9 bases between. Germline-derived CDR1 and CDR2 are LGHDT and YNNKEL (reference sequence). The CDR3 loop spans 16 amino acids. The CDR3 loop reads CASSQDPRLAKNIQYF. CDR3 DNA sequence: TGTGCCAGCAGCCAAGATCCGAGGCTAGCCAAAAACATTCAGTACTTC.

CDR3 region: CASTPAWGGAEQFF. The CDR3 coding sequence is TGTGCCAGCACACCGGCATGGGGGGGCGCTGAGCAGTTCTTC. The rearrangement uses TRBV28 and TRBJ2-1; D is perhaps TRBD2 (7 bases). The CDR3 length is 14 residues. Deletions cut 7 bases from V and 9 bases from J, with 19 bases between. The germline CDR1 and CDR2 sequences are MDHEN and SYDVKM.

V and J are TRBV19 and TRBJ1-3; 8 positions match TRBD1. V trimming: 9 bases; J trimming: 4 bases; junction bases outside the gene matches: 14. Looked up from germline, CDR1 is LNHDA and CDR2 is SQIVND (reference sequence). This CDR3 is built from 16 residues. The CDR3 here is CASHLLGTGHGNTIYF. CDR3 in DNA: TGTGCCAGCCACCTACTCGGGACAGGTCACGGAAACACCATATATTTT.

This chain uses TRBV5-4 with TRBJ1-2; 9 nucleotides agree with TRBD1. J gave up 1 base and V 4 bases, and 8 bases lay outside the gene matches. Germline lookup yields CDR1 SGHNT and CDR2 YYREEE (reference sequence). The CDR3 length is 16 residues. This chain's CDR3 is CASSPGTGIVNYGYTF. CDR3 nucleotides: TGTGCCAGCAGCCCCGGGACAGGGATTGTTAACTATGGCTACACCTTC.

CDR3 sequence reads: CASSLYRGQAQYF. CDR3 bases: TGTGCCAGCAGCTTATATAGGGGGCAGGCGCAGTATTTT. The rearrangement uses TRBV7-9 and TRBJ2-3, with TRBD1 matching over 7 bases. Germline-derived CDR1 and CDR2 are SEHNR and FQNEAQ (reference sequence). The CDR3 totals 13 residues. With 2 bases clipped from V and 10 bases from J, the junction kept 6 bases outside the gene matches.

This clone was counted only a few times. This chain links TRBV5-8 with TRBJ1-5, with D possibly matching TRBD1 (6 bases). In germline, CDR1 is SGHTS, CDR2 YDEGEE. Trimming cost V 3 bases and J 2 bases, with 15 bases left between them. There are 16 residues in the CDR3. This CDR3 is CASSSGNRVGNQPQHF. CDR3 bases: TGTGCCAGCAGCTCAGGGAACAGGGTCGGCAATCAGCCCCAGCATTTT.

The CDR3 loop is CASSIVGRGQRITEAFF. In DNA, the CDR3 is TGTGCCAGTAGTATAGTCGGCAGGGGTCAGAGAATTACTGAAGCTTTCTTT. This chain connects TRBV19 to TRBJ1-1; D may be TRBD1 (6 bases). This CDR3 is 17 amino acids long. Trimming pared 1 base from V and 5 bases from J, leaving 20 bases between. Germline V gives CDR1 LNHDA, CDR2 SQIVND (reference sequence).

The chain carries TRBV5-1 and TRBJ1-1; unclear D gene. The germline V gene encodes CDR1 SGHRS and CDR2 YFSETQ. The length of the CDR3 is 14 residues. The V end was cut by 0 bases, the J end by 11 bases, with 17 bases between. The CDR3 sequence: CASSLDASAGRAFF. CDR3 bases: TGCGCCAGCAGCTTGGACGCCTCTGCTGGGAGGGCTTTCTTT.

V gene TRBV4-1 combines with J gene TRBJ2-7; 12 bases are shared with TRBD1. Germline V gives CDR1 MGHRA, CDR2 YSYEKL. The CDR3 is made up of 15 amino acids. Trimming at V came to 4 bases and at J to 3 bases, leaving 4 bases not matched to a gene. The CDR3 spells CASSRGQGAGYEQYF. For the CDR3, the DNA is TGCGCCAGCAGCCGGGGACAGGGGGCGGGCTACGAGCAGTACTTC.